What follows are 8 T cell receptor beta chains derived from one specimen sequenced in a study of identical twins. MiXCR was run by TCRdb on the 5' RACE reads, yielding one entry per CDR3 protein. The sample lists fewer than 650,000 distinct CDR3 sequences; around a tenth were seen once. A further study also used this sample, focusing on yellow fever vaccine responses in identical twins.

Sequencing was done on a sample of PBMCs. The receptors shown here come from a woman between 18 and 30 years old in good health.

The chain carries TRBV4-2 and TRBJ1-1; 10 nucleotides match TRBD1. Germline V gene data show CDR1 as LGHNA and CDR2 as YNFKEQ. Trimming at V came to 0 bases and at J to 4 bases, leaving 5 bases not matched to a gene. The CDR3 length is 16 residues. CDR3 protein: CASSQDDRQGATEAFF. The CDR3 DNA is TGTGCCAGCAGCCAAGACGATCGACAGGGGGCCACTGAAGCTTTCTTT.

This clonotype was seen many times. J is TRBJ2-6 and V is TRBV3-1; no firm D call. Trimming shortened V by 4 bases and J by 4 bases, and 8 bases separated the two germline ends. The CDR3 has 14 residues. In germline, CDR1 is LGHDT, CDR2 YNNKEL (reference sequence). This CDR3 reads CASSRGSGANVLTF. CDR3 coding DNA: TGTGCCAGCAGCCGGGGTTCGGGGGCCAACGTCCTGACTTTC.

The gene calls are TRBV29-1 and TRBJ1-1, with a weak D call TRBD1 (5 bases). This CDR3 region has 13 residues. From germline, CDR1 is SQVTM and CDR2 ANQGSEA. Trimming stripped 7 bases from V and 1 base from J, with 13 bases between. The CDR3 DNA sequence: TGCAGCGGAAAAGGGGACTCGAACACTGAAGCTTTCTTT. Its protein product is CSGKGDSNTEAFF.

This clonotype was recorded many times. V is TRBV4-1 and J is TRBJ2-3, with 13 bases identical to TRBD2. The CDR3 has 15 residues. The trim removed 5 bases at V and 4 bases at J, leaving 3 bases unmatched. In germline, CDR1 is MGHRA, CDR2 YSYEKL. In DNA, the CDR3 is TGCGCCAGCAGCGTGGGACTAGCGGGACCAGATACGCAGTATTTT. Protein product: CASSVGLAGPDTQYF.

This clonotype was found many times. The chain recombines TRBV28 with TRBJ2-5; D uncertain. The CDR3 extends over 14 amino acids. Trimming removed 2 bases from V and 0 bases from J, with 7 bases in between. The germline gives CDR1 MDHEN, CDR2 SYDVKM. The CDR3 protein is CASSLTSDQETQYF. CDR3 DNA sequence: TGTGCCAGCAGTTTAACATCAGACCAAGAGACCCAGTACTTC.

The chain recombines TRBV7-8 with TRBJ2-7, with D possibly matching TRBD2 (5 bases). V was pared by 2 bases and J by 0 bases, with 11 bases between. CDR1 and CDR2 (germline): SGHVS, FQNEAQ. CDR3 size: 15 residues. CDR3 DNA: TGTGCCAGCAGCTTACGGGAAACAAACTCCTACGAGCAGTACTTC. Translation: CASSLRETNSYEQYF.

At least ten counts were recorded for this clonotype. This chain connects TRBV29-1 to TRBJ2-3, with D possibly matching TRBD2 (5 bases). Between the trimmed V and J ends, which lost 5 bases and 1 base, there was a span of 10 bases. This CDR3 has 13 amino acids. Germline values: CDR1 SQVTM, CDR2 ANQGSEA. The CDR3 nucleotides are TGCAGCGTTTATGAGGGCGGCACAGATACGCAGTATTTT. Translated: CSVYEGGTDTQYF.

The rearrangement uses TRBV12-3 or TRBV12-4 and TRBJ2-5; a possible D gene is TRBD2 (7 bases). Trimming took off 8 bases at V and 5 bases at J, with 18 bases between the two ends. This CDR3 is built from 14 residues. As DNA, the CDR3 is TGTGCCAGCTCTTTTAGGGGGAGGGGGGAGACCCAGTACTTC. Protein product: CASSFRGRGETQYF.